The sequence of this T cell receptor (beta chain) was determined in a study of esophageal squamous cell carcinoma under preoperative chemotherapy. Whole-study context: TCR repertoires were profiled from both peripheral blood T cells and tumor-infiltrating lymphocytes. General observations from the study: Peripheral T cells migrating into the tumor appeared to partly supply post-treatment tumor-infiltrating lymphocytes. Clonal contraction, more than amplification, hit abundant clones after paclitaxel-nedaplatin.

The CDR3 contains 21 residues. The germline CDR1 and CDR2 sequences are SGHNT and YENEEA. Each CDR3 protein gets one entry after TCRdb re-called the PCR reads with MiXCR. The profile shows tens of thousands of distinct CDR3 sequences, 40% to 60% of them singletons. The time point was: after preoperative PTX-NDP chemotherapy. Paclitaxel-nedaplatin chemotherapy was given to patients ahead of their surgery. As regards this clonotype: Its antigen is still unknown.

This specimen was acquired from a patient given preoperative chemotherapy. The clonotype was recovered from a human donor with esophageal squamous cell carcinoma. The donor label of this sample is uncertain. The chain has TRBV11-3 and TRBJ2-1, with D perhaps TRBD1 or TRBD2 (5 bases each). The J call may be mistaken, given a closer DNA end match to TRBJ2-5. This CDR3 reads CASSLEGDLLVSHTRQETQYF. CDR3 in DNA: TGTGCCAGCAGCTTAGAGGGGGATCTGTTGGTGTCTCACACACGACAAGAGACCCAGTACTTC.